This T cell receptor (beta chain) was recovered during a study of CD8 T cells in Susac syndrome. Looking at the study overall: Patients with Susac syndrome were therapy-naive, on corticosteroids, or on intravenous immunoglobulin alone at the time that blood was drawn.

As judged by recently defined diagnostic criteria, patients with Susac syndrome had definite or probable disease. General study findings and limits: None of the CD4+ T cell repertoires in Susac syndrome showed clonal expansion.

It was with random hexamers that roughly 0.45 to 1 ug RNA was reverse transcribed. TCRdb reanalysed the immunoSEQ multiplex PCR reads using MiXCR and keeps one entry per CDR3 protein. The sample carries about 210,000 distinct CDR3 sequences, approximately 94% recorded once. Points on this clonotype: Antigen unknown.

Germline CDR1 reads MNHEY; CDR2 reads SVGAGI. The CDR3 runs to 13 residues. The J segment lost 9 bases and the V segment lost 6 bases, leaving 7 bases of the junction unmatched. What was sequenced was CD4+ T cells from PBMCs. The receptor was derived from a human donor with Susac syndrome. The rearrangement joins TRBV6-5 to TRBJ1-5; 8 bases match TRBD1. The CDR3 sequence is CASSLDRDTPQHF. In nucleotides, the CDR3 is TGTGCCAGCAGCTTGGACAGGGACACGCCCCAGCATTTT.